A selection of T cell receptor beta chains follows, all from one sample in a study of T cells after somatic rescue of genetic block. Profiled with immunoSEQ multiplex PCR; TCRdb holds only in-frame clones, not every one. The data show 55,000 to 70,000 clones, approximately 90% seen once. Sequenced input: peripheral blood mononuclear cells (PBMCs). The receptor source for this set is a man in his forties. The conserved cysteine and the conserved F or W are not part of the CDR3 here. Fields, in order: CDR3 protein, V gene, D gene, J gene. The D gene is left open where the match is weak.

CDR3 protein: ASSFRSPGYNEQF; V gene: TRBV27; D gene: .; J gene: TRBJ2-1
CDR3 protein: ASNLGYLNQPQH; V gene: TRBV6-1; D gene: .; J gene: TRBJ1-5
CDR3 protein: ASSLPGRYEQY; V gene: TRBV5-4; D gene: .; J gene: TRBJ2-7
CDR3 protein: ASSDSGGAVDTQY; V gene: TRBV9; D gene: TRBD2; J gene: TRBJ2-3
CDR3 protein: ASSSPVGRTTYGYT; V gene: TRBV5-4; D gene: .; J gene: TRBJ1-2
CDR3 protein: ASSHPAGETQY; V gene: TRBV14; D gene: .; J gene: TRBJ2-5
CDR3 protein: ASSYGGSGPYEQY; V gene: TRBV5-1; D gene: .; J gene: TRBJ2-7
CDR3 protein: ASSPGGLAGGPGNNEQF; V gene: TRBV7-9; D gene: TRBD2; J gene: TRBJ2-1
CDR3 protein: ASSTTAAGTEAF; V gene: TRBV18; D gene: .; J gene: TRBJ1-1
CDR3 protein: ASSLGPTYQETQY; V gene: TRBV5-1; D gene: .; J gene: TRBJ2-5
CDR3 protein: ASSENRGTYEQY; V gene: TRBV2; D gene: .; J gene: TRBJ2-7
CDR3 protein: SAGTSGETQY; V gene: TRBV29-1; D gene: TRBD2; J gene: TRBJ2-5
CDR3 protein: ASSLGGDSPAHTQY; V gene: TRBV11-3; D gene: .; J gene: TRBJ2-3
CDR3 protein: ASSLGYSPSPRSYT; V gene: TRBV7-9; D gene: .; J gene: TRBJ1-2
CDR3 protein: ASSASGTATYEQY; V gene: TRBV4-3; D gene: TRBD1; J gene: TRBJ2-7
CDR3 protein: ASSWPGGAGNTIY; V gene: TRBV5-6; D gene: TRBD1; J gene: TRBJ1-3
CDR3 protein: ASSPHRGYNEQF; V gene: TRBV11-3; D gene: .; J gene: TRBJ2-1
CDR3 protein: ASSVSDRRDRAF; V gene: TRBV7-3; D gene: TRBD1; J gene: TRBJ1-1
CDR3 protein: ASSLAASPFYYEQY; V gene: TRBV7-9; D gene: .; J gene: TRBJ2-7
CDR3 protein: ASRQDREGEQF; V gene: TRBV28; D gene: TRBD1; J gene: TRBJ2-1
CDR3 protein: ASSPGWREPTYNEQF; V gene: TRBV7-9; D gene: TRBD2; J gene: TRBJ2-1
CDR3 protein: ASSPQRWPQNQPQH; V gene: TRBV5-6; D gene: .; J gene: TRBJ1-5
CDR3 protein: ASSLERGSSYEQY; V gene: TRBV5-5; D gene: TRBD2; J gene: TRBJ2-7
CDR3 protein: ASSQEGGAVDDYGYT; V gene: TRBV28; D gene: .; J gene: TRBJ1-2
CDR3 protein: ASSLSGAGEQY; V gene: TRBV28; D gene: .; J gene: .
CDR3 protein: VTAKRGRGGELF; V gene: TRBV6-5; D gene: TRBD2; J gene: TRBJ2-2